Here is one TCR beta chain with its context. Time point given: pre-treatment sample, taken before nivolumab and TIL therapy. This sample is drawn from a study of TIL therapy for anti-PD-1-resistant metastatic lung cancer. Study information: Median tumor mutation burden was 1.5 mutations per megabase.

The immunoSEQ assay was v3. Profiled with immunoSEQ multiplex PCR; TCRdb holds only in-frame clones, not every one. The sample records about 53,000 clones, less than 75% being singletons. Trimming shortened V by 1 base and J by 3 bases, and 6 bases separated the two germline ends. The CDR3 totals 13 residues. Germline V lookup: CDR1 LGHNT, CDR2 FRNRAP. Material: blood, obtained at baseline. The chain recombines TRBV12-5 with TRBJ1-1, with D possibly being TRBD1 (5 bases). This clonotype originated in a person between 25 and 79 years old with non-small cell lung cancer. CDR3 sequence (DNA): TGTGCTAGTGGTTTGGCAGGGTACACTGAAGCTTTCTTT. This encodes CASGLAGYTEAFF. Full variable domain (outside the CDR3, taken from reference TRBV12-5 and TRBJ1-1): DARVTQTPRHKVTEMGQEVTMRCQPILGHNTVFWYRQTMMQGLELLAYFRNRAPLDDSGMPKDRFSAEMPDATLATLKIQPSEPRDSAVYFCASGLAGYTEAFFGQGTRLTVV.